The 30 T cell receptor beta chains below were found in one sample sequenced in a study of T cells in Graves' hyperthyroidism and ophthalmopathy. Amplified TCR beta CDR3 regions derived from RNA transcripts. HTBI primers were used for first-round RT-PCR of the TCR CDR3. TCRdb recomputed calls from the multiplex PCR reads with MiXCR, one row per CDR3 protein. Among some 690,000 distinct CDR3 sequences listed, approximately 15% were seen once. Sequencing was done on a sample of blood. Receptors were obtained from a man aged 45 to 65 with Graves' hyperthyroidism.

The table lists this clonotype with a count of one. The chain is built from TRBV7-2 and TRBJ1-1, with D perhaps TRBD1 (6 bases). The germline V and J ends were trimmed by 1 base and 5 bases, with 14 bases remaining between them. Germline CDR1 and CDR2: SGHTA and FQGNSA. This CDR3 spans 15 amino acids. The CDR3 protein is CASSLDREGETEAFF. The CDR3 DNA follows: TGTGCCAGCAGCTTAGACAGGGAGGGGGAGACTGAAGCTTTCTTT.

This clonotype was seen repeatedly, ten times or more. The chain couples TRBV5-1 to TRBJ2-7; no clear D. CDR1 and CDR2 (germline): SGHRS, YFSETQ. The CDR3 contains 14 residues. The ends were cut back, 2 bases at V and 2 bases at J, with 11 bases in the middle. The CDR3 DNA is TGCGCCAGCAGCTTCTCGCATGGGACCTACGAGCAGTACTTC. Amino acids: CASSFSHGTYEQYF.

This clonotype was recorded at least ten times. The rearrangement links TRBV10-3 to TRBJ1-1, with 7 nucleotides matching TRBD1. Per germline, CDR1 ENHRY and CDR2 SYGVKD. V lost 6 bases and J lost 1; bases outside the gene matches: 5. This CDR3 spans 14 amino acids. The CDR3: CAIRGTGENTEAFF. The CDR3 DNA follows: TGTGCCATCAGAGGAACAGGGGAGAACACTGAAGCTTTCTTT.

This clonotype appeared a few times. This CDR3 reads CATSDFRGSSYNEQFF. The CDR3 nucleotides are TGTGCCACCAGTGATTTCAGGGGGAGCTCCTACAATGAGCAGTTCTTC. The V and J genes are TRBV24-1 and TRBJ2-1; 7 bases fit TRBD1. Germline CDR1 KGHDR, CDR2 SFDVKD. The CDR3 consists of 16 residues. After removal of 1 base from V and 0 bases from J, the junction contained 2 bases not matched to a gene.

This clonotype was observed many times. The chain links TRBV6-2 or TRBV6-3 to TRBJ2-1, with D possibly matching TRBD1 (6 bases). Between the trimmed V and J ends, which lost 6 bases and 4 bases, there was a span of 10 bases. Germline V gene sequence: CDR1 MNHEY, CDR2 SVGEGT. The length of the CDR3 is 13 residues. CDR3 sequence: CASRGRGYNEQFF. For the CDR3, the DNA is TGTGCCAGCAGGGGAAGGGGGTACAATGAGCAGTTCTTC.

At least ten counts were recorded for this clonotype. The rearrangement joins TRBV18 to TRBJ2-1; D is unclear. CDR3 length: 15 amino acids. V lost 3 bases and J lost 5, with 14 bases in between. Germline CDR1 KGHSH, CDR2 LQKENI. The CDR3 region has the DNA TGTGCCAGCTCACCTAACCTGATAAGGGACAATGAGCAGTTCTTC. Translated: CASSPNLIRDNEQFF.

This clonotype was picked up a small number of times. A much larger clonotype is one base distant, so this may be a read error. The chain links TRBV2 to TRBJ2-7, with D possibly matching TRBD2 (6 bases). Germline V gene lookup returns CDR1 SNHLY and CDR2 FYNNEI. The CDR3 consists of 15 residues. Trimming left V 5 bases short and J 5 bases short, with 19 bases between. This chain's CDR3 is CASSPFGGKNDEQYF. The CDR3 bases are TGTGCCAGCAGTCCATTTGGCGGGAAAAACGACGAGCAGTACTTC.

This clonotype was observed at least ten times. CDR3 loop: CASSEAPGPSYEQYF. The CDR3 region has the DNA TGTGCCAGCAGTGAAGCTCCAGGACCCTCCTACGAGCAGTACTTC. The chain joins TRBV6-1 to TRBJ2-7, with D unclear. Germline CDR1 reads MNHNS; CDR2 reads SASEGT. The V gene lost 0 bases and the J gene lost 0 bases, with 9 bases spanning the gap. The CDR3 runs to 15 residues.

This clonotype was counted only a few times. The V call is TRBV5-1, the J call TRBJ2-3; the D is unclear. Germline CDR1 is SGHRS and CDR2 is YFSETQ. With 6 bases removed from V and 5 bases from J, the gap between germline ends came to 13 bases. This CDR3 comprises 13 residues. The CDR3 sequence: CASKRQVQDTQYF. For the CDR3, the DNA is TGCGCCAGCAAACGGCAGGTCCAAGATACGCAGTATTTT.

V is TRBV6-2 or TRBV6-3 and J is TRBJ2-2; D gene ambiguous. Trimming left V 7 bases short and J 1 base short, with 13 bases between. The CDR3 consists of 15 residues. Germline V lookup: CDR1 MNHEY, CDR2 SVGEGT. The CDR3 DNA is TGTGCCAGCAATAGGGATGGCGGGAACACCGGGGAGCTGTTTTTT. Protein: CASNRDGGNTGELFF.

The chain employs TRBV28 and TRBJ2-1; D is tentatively TRBD1 or TRBD2 (5 bases each). CDR3 length: 15 amino acids. From germline, CDR1 is MDHEN and CDR2 SYDVKM. Trimming stripped 7 bases from V and 0 bases from J, with 13 bases between. CDR3 sequence (DNA): TGTGCCAGCATCTCCCGGGGCAGCTCCTACAATGAGCAGTTCTTC. Translation gives CASISRGSSYNEQFF.

This clonotype was found a few times. The chain couples TRBV14 to TRBJ1-1; D unclear. This CDR3 is 13 amino acids long. V lost 2 bases and J 4 bases, leaving 8 bases between the germline ends. The germline V gene encodes CDR1 SGHDN and CDR2 FVKESK. Here the CDR3 DNA reads TGTGCCAGCAGCCAACTCCTGGTCACTGAAGCTTTCTTT. This sequence encodes CASSQLLVTEAFF.

This clonotype was seen a few times. The chain links TRBV5-5 to TRBJ2-2; D gene ambiguous. This CDR3 contains 15 residues. The V gene's germline CDR1 is SGHKS and CDR2 YYEKEE (reference sequence). Between the trimmed V and J ends, which lost 3 bases and 2 bases, there was a span of 11 bases. The CDR3 loop is CASSYGYYNTGELFF. The CDR3 nucleotides read TGTGCCAGCAGCTACGGCTACTATAACACCGGGGAGCTGTTTTTT.

At least ten counts were recorded for this clonotype. The chain recombines TRBV28 with TRBJ1-1; D unclear. The CDR3 covers 14 residues. Looked up from germline, CDR1 is MDHEN and CDR2 is SYDVKM. Between the trimmed V and J ends, which lost 6 bases and 1 base, there was a span of 12 bases. In DNA, the CDR3 is TGTGCCAGCAGCCCGGGCAGCAAGAACACTGAAGCTTTCTTT. As protein: CASSPGSKNTEAFF. The full variable domain, its missing parts supplied by reference TRBV28 and TRBJ1-1, is DVKVTQSSRYLVKRTGEKVFLECVQDMDHENMFWYRQDPGLGLRLIYFSYDVKMKEKGDIPEGYSVSREKKERFSLILESASTNQTSMYLCASSPGSKNTEAFFGQGTRLTVV.

This clonotype was found many times. The chain carries TRBV2 and TRBJ1-1; tentatively, D is TRBD1 (5 bases). This CDR3 has 14 amino acids. Trimming pared 1 base from V and 3 bases from J, leaving 9 bases between. Germline loops: CDR1 SNHLY, CDR2 FYNNEI. CDR3 amino acids: CASSEGEGYTEAFF. The CDR3 nucleotides are TGTGCCAGCAGTGAAGGGGAGGGGTACACTGAAGCTTTCTTT. Filled out from reference TRBV2 and TRBJ1-1, the complete variable domain reads EPEVTQTPSHQVTQMGQEVILRCVPISNHLYFYWYRQILGQKVEFLVSFYNNEISEKSEIFDDQFSVERPDGSNFTLKIRSTKLEDSAMYFCASSEGEGYTEAFFGQGTRLTVV.

The sample holds a few counts of this clonotype. The chain employs TRBV30 and TRBJ1-1, with D uncertain. The ends were cut back, 0 bases at V and 0 bases at J, with 8 bases in the middle. CDR1 GTSNPN and CDR2 SVGIG come from the germline V gene (reference sequence). The CDR3 loop spans 14 amino acids. DNA for the CDR3: TGTGCCTGGAGTGTAAACAGCTTGAACACTGAAGCTTTCTTT. This gives the protein CAWSVNSLNTEAFF. The full variable domain, in which reference TRBV30 and TRBJ1-1 provide the parts outside the CDR3, is SQTIHQWPATLVQPVGSPLSLECTVEGTSNPNLYWYRQAAGRGLQLLFYSVGIGQISSEVPQNLSASRPQDRQFILSSKKLLLSDSGFYLCAWSVNSLNTEAFFGQGTRLTVV.

This clonotype has ten or more counts. J is TRBJ2-7 and V is TRBV7-6; D assignment may be TRBD1 or TRBD2 (5 bases each). The germline V and J ends were trimmed by 5 bases and 3 bases, with 14 bases remaining between them. This CDR3 spans 14 amino acids. The germline gives CDR1 SGHVS, CDR2 FNYEAQ. For the CDR3, the DNA is TGTGCCAGCAGCCTGGGACCGGTAAACTACGAGCAGTACTTC. Translating it yields CASSLGPVNYEQYF.

Ten or more counts support this clonotype. The rearrangement links TRBV20-1 to TRBJ2-7, with TRBD1 identical over 8 bases. V gave up 4 bases and J gave up 3 bases; unmatched junction bases: 5. Germline V lookup: CDR1 DFQATT, CDR2 SNEGSKA (reference sequence). The CDR3 spans 13 residues. CDR3 residues: CSAMQGAGYEQYF. The DNA for the CDR3 is TGCAGTGCTATGCAGGGGGCGGGCTACGAGCAGTACTTC.

At least ten counts were recorded for this clonotype. The V call is TRBV20-1, the J call TRBJ2-7; 8 bases are shared with TRBD1. The CDR3 totals 13 residues. Trimming removed 6 bases from V and 4 bases from J; junction bases left unmatched: 8. Germline CDR1 and CDR2: DFQATT and SNEGSKA (reference sequence). CDR3 sequence reads: CSAKTGGRYEQYF. The CDR3 nucleotides read TGCAGTGCCAAAACAGGGGGTCGATACGAGCAGTACTTC.

This clonotype has more than one count but fewer than ten. A much bigger clone sits one base away, suggesting this may be a read error. The chain combines TRBV7-2 with TRBJ1-4; D is perhaps TRBD1 (5 bases). The germline V gene has CDR1 SGHTA and CDR2 FQGNSA. This CDR3 comprises 15 residues. The CDR3 DNA follows: TGTGCCAGCAGCCCCCAAGGAGGGACTAATGAAAAACTGTCTTTT. This translates into CASSPQGGTNEKLSF.

The table lists this clonotype with many counts. The chain's CDR3 is CASLPGADTEAFF. As DNA, the CDR3 is TGTGCCAGCCTCCCAGGGGCGGACACTGAAGCTTTCTTT. This chain links TRBV2 with TRBJ1-1, with D perhaps TRBD1 (6 bases). V lost 8 bases and J lost 3, with 13 bases in between. CDR1 is SNHLY, CDR2 FYNNEI, per germline. The CDR3 has 13 amino acids.

The rearrangement links TRBV20-1 to TRBJ1-1; D perhaps matches TRBD1 (6 bases). Germline lookup yields CDR1 DFQATT and CDR2 SNEGSKA (reference sequence). The ends were cut back, 6 bases at V and 6 bases at J, with 17 bases in the middle. The CDR3 loop spans 13 amino acids. The CDR3 nucleotides are TGCAGTGCCTTCTCTAGACAGGACCCTGAAGCTTTCTTT. Its translation: CSAFSRQDPEAFF.

The chain links TRBV11-2 to TRBJ2-2, with 10 bases matching TRBD1. The CDR3 covers 19 residues. The ends lost 4 bases at V and 3 bases at J; junction bases unmatched: 14. Germline V gene sequence: CDR1 SGHAT, CDR2 FQNNGV. The chain's CDR3 is CASSSLRRDRGFYTGELFF. CDR3 in DNA: TGTGCCAGCAGCTCACTCCGCCGGGACAGGGGATTTTACACCGGGGAGCTGTTTTTT.

This clonotype was counted at least ten times. This chain uses TRBV10-3 with TRBJ2-1, with D hard to call. This CDR3 has 18 amino acids. V gave up 2 bases and J gave up 6 bases, with 23 bases separating them. The germline CDR1 and CDR2 sequences are ENHRY and SYGVKD. Here the CDR3 DNA reads TGTGCCATCAGTGAGCCCTACCGACCCGGAATTGAATTCAATGAGCAGTTCTTC. This translates into CAISEPYRPGIEFNEQFF.

The chain uses TRBV9 and TRBJ2-1; 9 bases are shared with TRBD2. CDR1 and CDR2 (germline): SGDLS, YYNGEE. The CDR3 runs to 13 residues. V lost 2 bases and J lost 13; bases outside the gene matches: 7. CDR3 nucleotides: TGTGCCAGCAGCGTTTACTTTAGCGGGAGTCAGTTCTTC. As protein: CASSVYFSGSQFF.

This clonotype has ten or more counts. The CDR3 sequence is CASSEIGQPSLHYEQYF. DNA for the CDR3: TGTGCCAGCAGTGAAATAGGGCAGCCCTCTCTCCACTACGAGCAGTACTTC. The V gene is TRBV2, the J gene TRBJ2-7; D call uncertain. The germline V and J ends were trimmed by 2 bases and 3 bases, with 20 bases remaining between them. The CDR3 covers 17 residues. Germline CDR1 and CDR2: SNHLY and FYNNEI.

The CDR3 is CASSASPGQGQETQYF. The CDR3 bases are TGCGCCAGCAGTGCGAGTCCGGGACAGGGGCAAGAGACCCAGTACTTC. The chain joins TRBV10-1 to TRBJ2-5; 10 bases are a match to TRBD1. V lost 4 bases, J lost 2 bases, and 7 bases stayed unmatched. The germline V gene has CDR1 WNHNN and CDR2 SYGVQD (reference sequence). The CDR3 totals 16 residues.

The V call is TRBV20-1, the J call TRBJ2-2; 7 bases are shared with TRBD1. The CDR3 is made up of 15 amino acids. V lost 2 bases to trimming and J lost 2 bases; unmatched junction nucleotides: 5. Germline V CDR1 and CDR2: DFQATT, SNEGSKA (reference sequence). CDR3 region: CSARLRQGNTGELFF. CDR3 DNA: TGCAGTGCTAGATTGAGACAGGGAAACACCGGGGAGCTGTTTTTT.

This clonotype appeared a few times. The rearrangement links TRBV5-4 to TRBJ1-5; tentatively, D is TRBD1 (5 bases). V lost 3 bases and J 6 bases, leaving 13 bases between the germline ends. The CDR3 loop spans 14 amino acids. Per germline, CDR1 SGHNT and CDR2 YYREEE (reference sequence). The CDR3 sequence: CASSSQGTSQPQHF. CDR3 bases: TGTGCCAGCAGCTCCCAGGGAACAAGTCAGCCCCAGCATTTT. Looking up the rest from reference TRBV5-4 and TRBJ1-5 gives the full variable domain: ETGVTQSPTHLIKTRGQQVTLRCSSQSGHNTVSWYQQALGQGPQFIFQYYREEENGRGNFPPRFSGLQFPNYSSELNVNALELDDSALYLCASSSQGTSQPQHFGDGTRLSIL.

This clonotype occurred a few times. V gene TRBV27 combines with J gene TRBJ2-3; TRBD2 aligns across 7 bases. Germline CDR1 is MNHEY and CDR2 is SMNVEV (reference sequence). V was clipped by 5 bases and J by 1 base; unmatched bases: 12. The CDR3 length is 17 residues. The DNA of the CDR3 is TGTGCCAGCAGTCCCCGGGCTAGCGGTATCCGCACAGATACGCAGTATTTT. Amino acids: CASSPRASGIRTDTQYF.